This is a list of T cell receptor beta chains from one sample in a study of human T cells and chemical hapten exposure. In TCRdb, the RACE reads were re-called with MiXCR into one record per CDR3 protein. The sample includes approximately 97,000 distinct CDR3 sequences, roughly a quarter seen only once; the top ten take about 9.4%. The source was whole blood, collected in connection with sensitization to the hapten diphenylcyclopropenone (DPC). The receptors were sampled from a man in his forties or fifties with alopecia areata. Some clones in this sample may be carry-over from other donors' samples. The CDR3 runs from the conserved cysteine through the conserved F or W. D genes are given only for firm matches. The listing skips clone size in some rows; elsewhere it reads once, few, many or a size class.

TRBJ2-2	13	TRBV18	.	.	TGTGCCAGCTCATTGACAGACACCGGGGAGCTGTTTTTT	CASSLTDTGELFF
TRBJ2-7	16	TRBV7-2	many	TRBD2	TGTGCCAGCAGCTTAGAAGGGACTAGCGGGAGGTACGAGCAGTACTTC	CASSLEGTSGRYEQYF
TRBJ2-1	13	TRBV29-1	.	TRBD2	TGCAGCGCTATAGCGGGAGGGCCGGGTGAGCAGTTCTTC	CSAIAGGPGEQFF
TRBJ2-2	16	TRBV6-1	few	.	TGTGCCAGCAGTGAATTTAGGGGCTGGGACACCGGGGAGCTGTTTTTT	CASSEFRGWDTGELFF
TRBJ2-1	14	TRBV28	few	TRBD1	TGTGCCAGCAGTTGGGACAGGAGGTACAATGAGCAGTTCTTC	CASSWDRRYNEQFF
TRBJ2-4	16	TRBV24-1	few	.	TGTGCCACCATGGACGGGCGGGACCTAACCAAAAACATTCAGTACTTC	CATMDGRDLTKNIQYF
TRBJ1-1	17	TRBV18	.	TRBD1	TGTGCCAGCTCACGTGGACAGGGGCCGTCGGGAAACACTGAAGCTTTCTTT	CASSRGQGPSGNTEAFF
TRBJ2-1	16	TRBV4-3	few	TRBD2	TGCGCCAGCAGCCAATCCCAAAGCGGGGGACGGAATGAGCAGTTCTTC	CASSQSQSGGRNEQFF
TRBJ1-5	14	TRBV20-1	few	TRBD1	TGCAGTGCTAGGGACAGGGTCGGGAATCAGCCCCAGCATTTT	CSARDRVGNQPQHF
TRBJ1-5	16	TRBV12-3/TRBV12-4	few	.	TGTGCCAGCAGCCCCTCTAGACAGGCGAGCAATCAGCCCCAGCATTTT	CASSPSRQASNQPQHF
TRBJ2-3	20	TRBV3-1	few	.	TGTGCCAGCAGCCAAGGGGGCGTTGCGGGCATAGCGACTAGCACAGATACGCAGTATTTT	CASSQGGVAGIATSTDTQYF
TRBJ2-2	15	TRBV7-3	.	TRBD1	TGTGCCAGCAGCTCAACAGGGGGAGGCACCGGGGAGCTGTTTTTT	CASSSTGGGTGELFF
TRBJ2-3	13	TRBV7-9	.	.	TGTGCCAGCAGCCCCGGGGGCACAGATACGCAGTATTTT	CASSPGGTDTQYF
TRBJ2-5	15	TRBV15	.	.	TGTGCCACCAGCAGAGATCAATGGAGACAAGAGACCCAGTACTTC	CATSRDQWRQETQYF
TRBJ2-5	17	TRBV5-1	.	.	TGCGCCAGCAGCTTGGCTTCCCTGACGGCGTACCAAGAGACCCAGTACTTC	CASSLASLTAYQETQYF
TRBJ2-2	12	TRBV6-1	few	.	TGTGCCAGCACTCGTTACACCGGGGAGCTGTTTTTT	CASTRYTGELFF
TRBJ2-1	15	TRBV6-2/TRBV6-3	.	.	TGTGCCAGCAGTTACTGGGAGGCGGGATATAATGAGCAGTTCTTC	CASSYWEAGYNEQFF
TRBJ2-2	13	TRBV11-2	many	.	TGTGCCAGCAGCTTAGACGGCGCCGGGGAGCTGTTTTTT	CASSLDGAGELFF
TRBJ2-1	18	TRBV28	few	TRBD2	TGTGCCAGCAGTTTAATCCCTGCGGGAGGCCTAAATGGGAATGAGCAGTTCTTC	CASSLIPAGGLNGNEQFF
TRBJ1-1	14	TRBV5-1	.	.	TGCGCCAGCAGCTTGACGGCGGGGAACACTGAAGCTTTCTTT	CASSLTAGNTEAFF
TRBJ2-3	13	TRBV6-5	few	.	TGTGCCAGCAGGCCATCTCGGGCAGATACGCAGTATTTT	CASRPSRADTQYF
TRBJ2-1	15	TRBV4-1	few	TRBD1	TGCGCCAGCAGCCAGGAGGACAGGGACGCCAATGAGCAGTTCTTC	CASSQEDRDANEQFF
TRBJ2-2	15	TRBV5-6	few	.	TGTGCCAGCAGCTCGGCCCTTGGTAACACCGGGGAGCTGTTTTTT	CASSSALGNTGELFF
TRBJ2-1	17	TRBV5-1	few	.	TGCGCCAGCAGCCTACTATCCGGTTCCAGCTCCTACAATGAGCAGTTCTTC	CASSLLSGSSSYNEQFF
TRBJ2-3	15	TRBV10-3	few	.	TGTGCCATCAGTGAGTCCAGCGGAGAAACAGATACGCAGTATTTT	CAISESSGETDTQYF
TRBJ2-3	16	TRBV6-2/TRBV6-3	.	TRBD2	TGTGCCAGCAGTTGGCGGGCGGGAGAACGCACAGATACGCAGTATTTT	CASSWRAGERTDTQYF
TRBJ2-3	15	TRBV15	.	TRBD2	TGTGCCACCAGCCCGGGGAGCGGGAGGAAGGATACGCAGTATTTT	CATSPGSGRKDTQYF
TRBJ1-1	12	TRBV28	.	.	TGTGCCAGCAGTCCGCCATACACTGAAGCTTTCTTT	CASSPPYTEAFF
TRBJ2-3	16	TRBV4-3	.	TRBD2	TGCGCCAGCAGCCCCAGGACTAGCGGCCACACAGATACGCAGTATTTT	CASSPRTSGHTDTQYF
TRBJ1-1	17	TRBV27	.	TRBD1	TGTGCCAGCAGTACCTTCGGACAGGGCGCGAGGAACACTGAAGCTTTCTTT	CASSTFGQGARNTEAFF
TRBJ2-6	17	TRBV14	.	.	TGTGCCAGCAGCCAAGTTGGGGAAGGGAAAGGGGCCAACGTCCTGACTTTC	CASSQVGEGKGANVLTF
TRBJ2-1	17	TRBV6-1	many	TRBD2	TGTGCCAGCACCCTGACTATAGCGGGAGGGCCCTGGAATGAGCAGTTCTTC	CASTLTIAGGPWNEQFF
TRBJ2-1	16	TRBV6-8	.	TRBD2	TGTGCCAGCAGTTACCCGACTAGCGGGAGGTGCAATGAGCAGTTCTTC	CASSYPTSGRCNEQFF
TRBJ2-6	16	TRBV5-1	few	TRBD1	TGCGCCAGTAGTCCCGGGACAGGGCCTGGGGCCAACGTCCTGACTTTC	CASSPGTGPGANVLTF
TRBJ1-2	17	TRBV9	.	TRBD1	TGTGCCAGCAGCGTAGGCCCCGGGGGACAGGGAACGGGAGGCTACACCTTC	CASSVGPGGQGTGGYTF
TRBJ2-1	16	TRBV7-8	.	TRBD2	TGTGCCAGCAGCTTAGGGATAGCGGGAGGGTCAGGGGAGCAGTTCTTC	CASSLGIAGGSGEQFF
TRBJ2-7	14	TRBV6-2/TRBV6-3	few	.	TGTGCCAGCACCCGAATAGCGTACTCCTACGAGCAGTACTTC	CASTRIAYSYEQYF
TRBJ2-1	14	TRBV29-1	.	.	TGCAGCGTGCCCCGGGAGAGCCCTTTCAATGAGCAGTTCTTC	CSVPRESPFNEQFF
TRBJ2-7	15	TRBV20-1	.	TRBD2	TGCAGTGCTACACCTACTAGCGGGAGGGGGTACGAGCAGTACTTC	CSATPTSGRGYEQYF
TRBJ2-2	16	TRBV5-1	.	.	TGCGCCAGCAGCCGGAGGACAGCGGCGAACACCGGGGAGCTGTTTTTT	CASSRRTAANTGELFF
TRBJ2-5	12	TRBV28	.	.	TGTGCCCCAAAGGGGGGGCGAGAGACCCAGTACTTC	CAPKGGRETQYF
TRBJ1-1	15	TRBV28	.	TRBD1	TGTGCCAGCAGTACTCCCGGGACAGAGAACACTGAAGCTTTCTTT	CASSTPGTENTEAFF
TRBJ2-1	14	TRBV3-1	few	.	TGTGCCAGCAGCCTGCGACCCAGAAACAATGAGCAGTTCTTC	CASSLRPRNNEQFF
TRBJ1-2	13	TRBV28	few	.	TGTGCCAGCAGTCGCGGAGATAACTATGGCTACACCTTC	CASSRGDNYGYTF
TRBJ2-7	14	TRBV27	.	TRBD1	TGTGCCAGCAGTCAACGACAGGGGCCCTACGAGCAGTACTTC	CASSQRQGPYEQYF
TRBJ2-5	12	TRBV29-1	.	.	TGCAGCGCCGGGACACTTCGAGAGACCCAGTACTTC	CSAGTLRETQYF